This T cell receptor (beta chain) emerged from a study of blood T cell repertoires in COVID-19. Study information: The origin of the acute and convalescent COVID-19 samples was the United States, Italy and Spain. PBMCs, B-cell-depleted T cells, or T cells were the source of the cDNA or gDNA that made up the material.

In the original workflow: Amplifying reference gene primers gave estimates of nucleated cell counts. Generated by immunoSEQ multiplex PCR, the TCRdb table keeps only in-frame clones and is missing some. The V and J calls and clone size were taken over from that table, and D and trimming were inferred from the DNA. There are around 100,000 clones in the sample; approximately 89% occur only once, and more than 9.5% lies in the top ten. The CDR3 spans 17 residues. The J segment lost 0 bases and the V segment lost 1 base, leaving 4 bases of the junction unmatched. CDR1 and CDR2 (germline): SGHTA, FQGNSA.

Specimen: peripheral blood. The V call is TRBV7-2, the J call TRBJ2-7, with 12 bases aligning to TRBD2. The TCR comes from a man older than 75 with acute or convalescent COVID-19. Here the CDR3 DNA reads TGTGCCAGCAGCTTAGGCCCGACTAGCGGGAGCTCCTACGAGCAGTACTTC. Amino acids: CASSLGPTSGSSYEQYF.